This T cell receptor (beta chain) is from a study of blood T cell repertoires in COVID-19. Study as a whole: Italy, Spain and the United States were the sources of the convalescent and acute COVID-19 samples. Sample material is recorded as cDNA or gDNA derived from T cells, B-cell-depleted T cells, or PBMCs.

This CDR3 comprises 16 residues. CDR1 and CDR2 from the germline V gene are SGHRS and YFSETQ. The V gene end was trimmed by 0 bases and the J gene end by 2 bases; junction bases not matched to a gene: 6. The protocol was immunoSEQ multiplex PCR, while the TCRdb copy is restricted to in-frame clones and leaves out a portion. The sample holds around 200,000 clones, just under 90% seen once. The J gene is TRBJ2-5, the V gene TRBV5-1, with 8 positions matching TRBD2. The source of this sequence is a woman younger than 35 who had recovered from COVID-19. The sample taken for sequencing was peripheral blood. CDR3: CASSLGISGEQETQYF. The CDR3 DNA reads TGCGCCAGCAGCTTGGGTATTAGCGGGGAACAAGAGACCCAGTACTTC. Variable domain in full (rest from reference TRBV5-1 and TRBJ2-5): KAGVTQTPRYLIKTRGQQVTLSCSPISGHRSVSWYQQTPGQGLQFLFEYFSETQRNKGNFPGRFSGRQFSNSRSEMNVSTLELGDSALYLCASSLGISGEQETQYFGPGTRLLVL.